This TCR beta chain was profiled in a study of blood T cell repertoires in COVID-19. Assay: immunoSEQ multiplex PCR; the TCRdb copy retains only in-frame clones and omits some. The sample consists of 120,000 or so clones, more than 70% of them appearing once. From germline, CDR1 is SGDLS and CDR2 YYNGEE. Unmatched junction bases numbered 6, after V lost 2 bases and J lost 4 bases. The CDR3 is 15 residues long. The V and J genes are TRBV9 and TRBJ2-7; 10 positions agree with TRBD2. The receptor was derived from a human donor in a cohort sampled during active COVID-19. Material: peripheral blood. In DNA, the CDR3 is TGTGCCAGCAGCGTTAGCGGGGGGCCTACTTACGAGCAGTACTTC. Translated: CASSVSGGPTYEQYF.